This passage covers 28 T cell receptor beta chains from one sample sequenced in a study of T-cell reconstitution after alpha-beta-depleted transplantation in children. For TCRbeta, the library was prepared with unique molecular identifiers. TCRdb ran MiXCR on the PCR reads and lists one entry per CDR3 protein. The sample has more than 500,000 distinct CDR3 sequences; over 9.5% are singletons. The sample was PBMCs, mostly from graft donor cells, taken 180 days after TCRalphabeta/CD19-depleted stem cell transplant. The receptors were gathered from a female patient between 2 and 15 years old who had a stem cell transplant for aplastic anemia, so the T cells may come from the graft donor.

In its sample, this clonotype was seen many times. CDR3 loop: CASSFLDRGLSEAFF. The DNA for the CDR3 is TGTGCCAGCAGTTTCCTTGACAGGGGGCTTAGTGAAGCTTTCTTT. V is TRBV28 and J is TRBJ1-1; 10 bases are a match to TRBD1. The CDR3 is made up of 15 amino acids. Per the germline V gene, CDR1 is MDHEN and CDR2 is SYDVKM. With V trimmed by 3 bases and J by 7 bases, 8 bases remained unmatched.

This clonotype was seen repeatedly, ten times or more. The chain joins TRBV7-9 to TRBJ2-2; the match to TRBD1 covers 8 bases. Germline V gene data show CDR1 as SEHNR and CDR2 as FQNEAQ (reference sequence). This CDR3 contains 16 residues. The V segment lost 5 bases and the J segment 0 bases; nucleotides outside the gene matches: 5. This CDR3 is CASSPRQGPNTGELFF. The CDR3 bases are TGTGCCAGCAGCCCGAGACAGGGGCCGAACACCGGGGAGCTGTTTTTT.

This clonotype was counted once. The V and J genes are TRBV6-2 or TRBV6-3 and TRBJ1-1, with 7 bases fitting TRBD1. The V gene's germline CDR1 is MNHEY and CDR2 SVGEGT. The CDR3 is 13 residues long. Trimming at V came to 4 bases and at J to 8 bases, leaving 7 bases not matched to a gene. The CDR3 DNA reads as TGTGCCAGCAGTTCTGCCGTACAGGGGGAAGCTTTCTTT. It yields the protein CASSSAVQGEAFF.

This clonotype showed up many times. The V call is TRBV12-3 or TRBV12-4, the J call TRBJ2-7; D possibly corresponds to TRBD1 (6 bases). The CDR3 sequence is 14 residues long. V was clipped by 6 bases and J by 0 bases, with 12 bases between them. The CDR3 region is CASSSTGNSYEQYF. The CDR3 DNA is TGTGCCAGCAGCTCCACAGGGAACTCCTACGAGCAGTACTTC.

This clonotype was found a few times. This chain joins TRBV29-1 and TRBJ1-1; 9 nucleotides match TRBD1. The length of the CDR3 is 13 residues. Unmatched junction bases numbered 1, after V lost 1 base and J lost 4 bases. Germline CDR1 SQVTM, CDR2 ANQGSEA. In DNA, the CDR3 is TGCAGCGTTGAAGGGACAGGGGTCACTGAAGCTTTCTTT. Residues: CSVEGTGVTEAFF. Full variable domain (missing parts from reference TRBV29-1 and TRBJ1-1): SAVISQKPSRDICQRGTSLTIQCQVDSQVTMMFWYRQQPGQSLTLIATANQGSEATYESGFVIDKFPISRPNLTFSTLTVSNMSPEDSSIYLCSVEGTGVTEAFFGQGTRLTVV.

The table lists this clonotype with a few counts. The chain recombines TRBV25-1 with TRBJ2-1, with D maybe TRBD1 (6 bases). The germline CDR1 and CDR2 sequences are MGHDK and SYGVNS. Between the trimmed V and J ends, which lost 4 bases and 3 bases, there was a span of 10 bases. The CDR3 contains 14 residues. DNA of the CDR3: TGTGCCAGCAGTGCTTCAGGGGACTACAATGAGCAGTTCTTC. It specifies CASSASGDYNEQFF.

This chain uses TRBV5-1 with TRBJ1-4, with D perhaps matching TRBD1 (6 bases). The CDR3 length is 14 residues. Per the germline V gene, CDR1 is SGHRS and CDR2 is YFSETQ. V lost 1 base and J 7 bases, leaving 11 bases between the germline ends. The CDR3 spells CASSLTGRVEKLFF. The DNA of the CDR3 is TGCGCCAGCAGCTTGACAGGGCGAGTTGAAAAACTGTTTTTT.

The rearrangement joins TRBV5-1 to TRBJ2-3; TRBD1 is a possible D gene (6 bases). CDR1 SGHRS and CDR2 YFSETQ come from the germline V gene. The CDR3 covers 13 residues. Deletions cut 4 bases from V and 4 bases from J, with 10 bases between. The CDR3 here is CASSETGPDTQYF. The CDR3 DNA is TGCGCCAGCAGCGAAACAGGGCCAGATACGCAGTATTTT.

The J gene is TRBJ2-5, the V gene TRBV18, with unresolved D. Trimming removed 2 bases at V and 7 bases at J, with 5 bases between. Germline V gene data show CDR1 as KGHSH and CDR2 as LQKENI. The CDR3 is 11 amino acids. The CDR3: CASSPTGTQYF. For the CDR3, the DNA is TGTGCCAGCTCACCAACCGGGACCCAGTACTTC. Variable domain in full (rest from reference TRBV18 and TRBJ2-5): NAGVMQNPRHLVRRRGQEARLRCSPMKGHSHVYWYRQLPEEGLKFMVYLQKENIIDESGMPKERFSAEFPKEGPSILRIQQVVRGDSAAYFCASSPTGTQYFGPGTRLLVL.

V gene TRBV10-3 combines with J gene TRBJ1-1; 7 bases line up with TRBD1. Germline CDR1 ENHRY, CDR2 SYGVKD. The CDR3 runs to 15 residues. The V gene end was trimmed by 0 bases and the J gene end by 3 bases; junction bases not matched to a gene: 4. The CDR3 coding sequence is TGTGCCATCAGTGAGTCGGGGCAGGGGGACACTGAAGCTTTCTTT. This translates into CAISESGQGDTEAFF.

This clonotype has a count of ten or more. The gene calls are TRBV4-3 and TRBJ2-7; D ambiguous. V shed 2 bases and J shed 4 bases, with 15 bases lying between them. CDR1 LGHNA and CDR2 YSLEER come from the germline V gene. The CDR3 consists of 15 residues. Written as DNA, the CDR3 is TGCGCCAGCAGCCAAAATGCCCATGGACCTTACGAGCAGTACGTC. Translation gives CASSQNAHGPYEQYV.

This clonotype was seen a few times. The J gene is TRBJ1-2, the V gene TRBV28; 7 bases agree with TRBD1. J gave up 2 bases and V 10 bases, and 13 bases lay outside the gene matches. The V gene's germline CDR1 is MDHEN and CDR2 SYDVKM. The CDR3 has 15 residues. The CDR3 DNA follows: TGTGCCACCCACCCGATCGACAGGGTCAACTATGGCTACACCTTC. Its protein is CATHPIDRVNYGYTF.

This clonotype occurred many times. The chain combines TRBV7-2 with TRBJ1-1; unclear D gene. V shed 2 bases and J shed 8 bases, with 3 bases lying between them. Germline lookup yields CDR1 SGHTA and CDR2 FQGNSA. This CDR3 has 10 amino acids. The CDR3 coding sequence is TGTGCCAGCAGCTTAAGGGAAGCTTTCTTT. It encodes CASSLREAFF.

This clonotype was recorded a few times. The gene calls are TRBV4-3 and TRBJ1-5; D not certain. Trimming took 0 bases from V and 5 from J, leaving 11 bases between them. The germline V gene has CDR1 LGHNA and CDR2 YSLEER. CDR3 length equals 15 residues. The CDR3, as DNA: TGCGCCAGCAGCCAAGATCGGGCCGTATATCAGCCCCAGCATTTT. Its translation: CASSQDRAVYQPQHF.

This clonotype was observed at least ten times. The genes are TRBV29-1 and TRBJ1-4, with D tentatively TRBD1 (5 bases). The V and J ends lost 7 bases and 12 bases respectively, with 12 bases between them. CDR3 size: 10 residues. Germline lookup yields CDR1 SQVTM and CDR2 ANQGSEA. CDR3 DNA sequence: TGCAGCGCTAGGGGCGGGGAACTGTTTTTT. This gives the protein CSARGGELFF. Full variable domain (remainder filled in from reference TRBV29-1 and TRBJ1-4): SAVISQKPSRDICQRGTSLTIQCQVDSQVTMMFWYRQQPGQSLTLIATANQGSEATYESGFVIDKFPISRPNLTFSTLTVSNMSPEDSSIYLCSARGGELFFGSGTQLSVL.

The chain combines TRBV28 with TRBJ1-2, with D unclear. The CDR3 totals 18 residues. CDR1 and CDR2 from the germline V gene are MDHEN and SYDVKM. V was pared by 4 bases and J by 4 bases, with 25 bases between. The CDR3 coding sequence is TGTGCCAGCAGTTCCCCTTTAGCGGGCAGGTTTTTGATCTATGGCTACACCTTC. Amino acid sequence: CASSSPLAGRFLIYGYTF.

The rearrangement links TRBV6-2 or TRBV6-3 to TRBJ2-1; 11 bases align to TRBD2. The germline V gene encodes CDR1 MNHEY and CDR2 SVGEGT. The CDR3 is 19 amino acids. V shed 6 bases and J 0 bases; nucleotides not matched to a gene: 13. CDR3 in amino acids: CASSRVPGLAASSYNEQFF. CDR3 sequence (DNA): TGTGCCAGCAGCCGCGTCCCGGGACTAGCGGCTAGCTCCTACAATGAGCAGTTCTTC.

The rearrangement links TRBV19 to TRBJ2-5; D gene ambiguous. V gave up 1 base and J gave up 4 bases, with 16 bases separating them. The CDR3 runs 16 residues. In germline, CDR1 is LNHDA, CDR2 SQIVND (reference sequence). CDR3 nucleotides: TGTGCCAGTAGTATAGGTGGAGTCCAGTGGGGAGAGACCCAGTACTTC. Its translation: CASSIGGVQWGETQYF.

This clonotype was detected a few times. The rearrangement links TRBV6-2 or TRBV6-3 to TRBJ2-5; perhaps TRBD2 as D (5 bases). Germline V CDR1 and CDR2: MNHEY, SVGEGT. This CDR3 has 15 residues. The V and J ends lost 0 bases and 5 bases respectively, with 13 bases between them. CDR3 coding DNA: TGTGCCAGCAGTTACTCCCGGCTAGCTTTGGAGACCCAGTACTTC. Its protein product is CASSYSRLALETQYF.

J is TRBJ2-7 and V is TRBV18; D not certain. Germline values: CDR1 KGHSH, CDR2 LQKENI. The V gene lost 3 bases and the J gene lost 3 bases, with 15 bases spanning the gap. The CDR3 has 15 amino acids. CDR3 amino acids: CASSPGAGSYYEQYV. The CDR3, as DNA: TGTGCCAGCTCACCGGGCGCCGGATCCTACTACGAGCAGTACGTC.

This clonotype occurred a few times. This chain links TRBV29-1 with TRBJ2-7; 11 nucleotides match TRBD1. V lost 0 bases to trimming and J lost 3 bases; unmatched junction nucleotides: 4. CDR1 is SQVTM, CDR2 ANQGSEA, per germline. The CDR3 extends over 15 amino acids. This chain's CDR3 is CSVEERTGGLYEQYF. The CDR3, as DNA: TGCAGCGTTGAAGAGCGGACAGGGGGCCTCTACGAGCAGTACTTC.

The rearrangement uses TRBV4-1 and TRBJ1-1; 7 bases align to TRBD1. V gave up 0 bases and J gave up 0 bases; unmatched junction bases: 4. CDR1 MGHRA and CDR2 YSYEKL come from the germline V gene. The CDR3 is 16 residues long. CDR3 protein: CASSQDQGGMNTEAFF. CDR3 sequence (DNA): TGCGCCAGCAGCCAAGATCAGGGGGGGATGAACACTGAAGCTTTCTTT.

This clonotype has a handful of counts. The DNA of the CDR3 is TGCAGCGTGCGATTTGGGGGGCGTCTTTTGACCCAGTACTTC. It specifies CSVRFGGRLLTQYF. This rearrangement joins TRBV29-1 to TRBJ2-5; the D call may be TRBD1 or TRBD2 (6 bases each). This CDR3 contains 14 residues. Germline V CDR1 and CDR2: SQVTM, ANQGSEA. Trimming stripped 6 bases from V and 7 bases from J, with 21 bases between.

This clonotype came up a few times. This sequence joins TRBV12-3 or TRBV12-4 and TRBJ2-1; maybe TRBD2 (6 bases). The V gene lost 2 bases and the J gene lost 10 bases, with 15 bases spanning the gap. This CDR3 region has 14 residues. DNA of the CDR3: TGTGCCAGCAGTTTAAAGGCGGGACTTAGGGAGCAGTTCTTC. Translated: CASSLKAGLREQFF.

CDR3: CASSFSSYNTEAFF. In nucleotides, the CDR3 is TGCGCCAGCAGCTTCTCCAGCTACAACACTGAAGCTTTCTTT. The chain is built from TRBV5-1 and TRBJ1-1; D uncertain. Germline V CDR1 and CDR2: SGHRS, YFSETQ. With 2 bases removed from V and 2 bases from J, the gap between germline ends came to 10 bases. The CDR3 spans 14 residues.

This clonotype was counted between two and nine times. The rearrangement joins TRBV28 to TRBJ2-1; D is undetermined. V dropped 6 bases and J dropped 4 bases, with 13 bases sitting between them. CDR1 and CDR2 from the germline V gene are MDHEN and SYDVKM. The CDR3 has 14 residues. The CDR3 sequence is CASRGLQGYNEQFF. The CDR3 DNA sequence: TGTGCCAGCAGGGGATTACAAGGTTACAATGAGCAGTTCTTC.

The rearrangement links TRBV29-1 to TRBJ2-5; a weak D match, TRBD2 (7 bases). The germline V gene has CDR1 SQVTM and CDR2 ANQGSEA. This CDR3 comprises 15 residues. V lost 6 bases, J lost 4 bases, and 21 bases lay in between. CDR3 amino acids: CSVERGGESGETQYF. DNA for the CDR3: TGCAGCGTGGAAAGGGGGGGAGAATCGGGAGAGACCCAGTACTTC.

This clonotype has more than one count but fewer than ten. The rearrangement joins TRBV25-1 to TRBJ1-6; unclear D gene. V lost 4 bases and J lost 9, with 19 bases in between. Germline CDR1 MGHDK, CDR2 SYGVNS. The CDR3 length is 16 residues. The CDR3 DNA reads TGTGCCAGCAGTGGCCGAGAGGGCAGAGATTTTTCACCCCTCCACTTT. It translates to CASSGREGRDFSPLHF.